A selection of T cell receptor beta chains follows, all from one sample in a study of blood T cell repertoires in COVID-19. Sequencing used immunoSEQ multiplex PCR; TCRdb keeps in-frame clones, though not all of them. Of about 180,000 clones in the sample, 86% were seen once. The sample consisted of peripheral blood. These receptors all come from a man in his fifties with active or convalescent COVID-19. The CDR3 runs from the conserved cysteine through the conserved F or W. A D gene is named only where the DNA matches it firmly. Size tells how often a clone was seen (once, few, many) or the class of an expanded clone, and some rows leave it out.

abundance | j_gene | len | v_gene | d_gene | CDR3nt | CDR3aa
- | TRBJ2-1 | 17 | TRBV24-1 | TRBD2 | TGTGCCACCAGTGATTTGGGCCCTCCGGGACTAGTAAATGAGCAGTTCTTC | CATSDLGPPGLVNEQFF
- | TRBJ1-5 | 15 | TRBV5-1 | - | TGCGCCAGCAGCCCGCGTCCGGGGACATATCAGCCCCAGCATTTT | CASSPRPGTYQPQHF
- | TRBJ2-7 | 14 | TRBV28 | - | TGTGCCAGCAGTAACCCCGACAGACCCTACGAGCAGTACTTC | CASSNPDRPYEQYF
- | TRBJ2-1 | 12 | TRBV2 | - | TGTGCCAGCACATGGGGCTCCAATGAGCAGTTCTTC | CASTWGSNEQFF
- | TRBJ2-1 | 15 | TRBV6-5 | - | TGTGCCAGTACCCGATCCAAGAGCTCCTACAATGAGCAGTTCTTC | CASTRSKSSYNEQFF
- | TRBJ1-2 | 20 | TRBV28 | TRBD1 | TGTGCCAGCAGTCCTCCTAGGAGGGGGCGCGATCGAATAGCTATTGCTGGCTACACCTTC | CASSPPRRGRDRIAIAGYTF
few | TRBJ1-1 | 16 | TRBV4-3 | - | TGCGCCAGCAGCCAAGATAGTCACGAACCACTCACTGAAGCTTTCTTT | CASSQDSHEPLTEAFF
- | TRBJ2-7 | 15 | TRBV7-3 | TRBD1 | TGTGCCAGCAGCCCCCGGACAGGGGAGTCCTACGAGCAGTACTTC | CASSPRTGESYEQYF
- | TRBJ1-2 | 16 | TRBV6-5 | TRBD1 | TGTGCCAGCAGTTACGGGACAGCCCTTAATTCCTATGGCTACACCTTC | CASSYGTALNSYGYTF
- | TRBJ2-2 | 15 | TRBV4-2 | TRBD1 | TGTGCCAGCAGCCGCGAGGACAGGGGAACCGGGGAGCTGTTTTTT | CASSREDRGTGELFF
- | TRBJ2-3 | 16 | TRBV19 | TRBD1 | TGTGCCAGTAGTAAATCCGGGACAGGGGGCGCAGATACGCAGTATTTT | CASSKSGTGGADTQYF
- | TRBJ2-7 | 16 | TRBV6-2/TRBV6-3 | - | TGTGCCAGCAGTTACTCGGGGGCGCCCAACTCCTACGAGCAGTACTTC | CASSYSGAPNSYEQYF
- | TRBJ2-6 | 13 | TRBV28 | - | TGTGCCAGCAGTTTAGGCGGGGCCAACGTCCTGACTTTC | CASSLGGANVLTF
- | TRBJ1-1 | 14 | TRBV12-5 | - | TGTGCTAGTGGTCCGAGGACAGACGGGACTGAAGCTTTCTTT | CASGPRTDGTEAFF
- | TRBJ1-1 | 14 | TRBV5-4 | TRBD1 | TGTGCCACAACTAGACAGGGTTTGGACACTGAAGCTTTCTTT | CATTRQGLDTEAFF
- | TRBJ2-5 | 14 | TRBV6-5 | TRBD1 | TGTGCCAGCAGCCGACAGGGGTCAAAAGAGACCCAGTACTTC | CASSRQGSKETQYF
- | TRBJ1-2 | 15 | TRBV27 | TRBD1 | TGTGCCAGCAGTTTCCCCGGACAGGGAAGCTATGGCTACACCTTC | CASSFPGQGSYGYTF
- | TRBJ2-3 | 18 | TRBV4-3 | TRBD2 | TGCGCCAGCAGCCCTTTCGGGACTAGCGGGCTTTCCACAGATACGCAGTATTTT | CASSPFGTSGLSTDTQYF
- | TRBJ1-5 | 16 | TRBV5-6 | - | TGTGCCAGCAGCTTGGCGATGGGGCGAGGCAATCAGCCCCAGCATTTT | CASSLAMGRGNQPQHF
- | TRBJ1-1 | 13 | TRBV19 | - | TGTGCCAGTAGTATAGTGGGCAATATCGAAGCTTTCTTT | CASSIVGNIEAFF
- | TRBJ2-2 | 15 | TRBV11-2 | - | TGTGCCAGCAGCTTAGCGGGATTGAACACCGGGGAGCTGTTTTTT | CASSLAGLNTGELFF
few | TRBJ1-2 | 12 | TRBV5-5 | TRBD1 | TGTGCCAGCAGCTTTGACAGGGATGGCTACACCTTC | CASSFDRDGYTF
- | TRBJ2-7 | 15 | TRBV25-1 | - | TGTGCCAGCAGTGAATCCGGGACATGGGATTACGAGCAGTACTTC | CASSESGTWDYEQYF
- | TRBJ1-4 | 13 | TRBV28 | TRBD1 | TGTGCCACCATGGGACAGGGGGAGGGAAAACTGTTTTTT | CATMGQGEGKLFF
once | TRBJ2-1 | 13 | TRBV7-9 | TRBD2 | TGTGCCGGGACTAGCGGGAGGGCGGATGAGCAGTTCTTC | CAGTSGRADEQFF
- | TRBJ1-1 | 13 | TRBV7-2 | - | TGTGCCAGCATCCTAGGGGGAAACACTGAAGCTTTCTTT | CASILGGNTEAFF
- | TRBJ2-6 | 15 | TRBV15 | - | TGTGCCACCAGCAGAGATCCTTCCGGGGCCAACGTCCTGACTTTC | CATSRDPSGANVLTF
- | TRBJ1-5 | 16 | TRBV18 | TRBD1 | TGTGCCAGCTCCCAAGGGGGACAGGGTAGCAATCAGCCCCAGCATTTT | CASSQGGQGSNQPQHF
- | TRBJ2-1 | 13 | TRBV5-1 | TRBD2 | TGCGCCAGCAGCCCCCGGGGGGGCTATGAGCAGTTCTTC | CASSPRGGYEQFF
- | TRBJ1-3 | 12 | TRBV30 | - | TGTGCCCGGGTTAGTTCCGGAAACACCATATATTTT | CARVSSGNTIYF
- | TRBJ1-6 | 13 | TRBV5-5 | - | TGTGCCAGCAGTGTGACCGGGTCTTCACCCCTCCACTTT | CASSVTGSSPLHF
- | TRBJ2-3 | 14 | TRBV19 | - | TGTGCCAGTAGTAGTGCCGACTTCACAGATACGCAGTATTTT | CASSSADFTDTQYF
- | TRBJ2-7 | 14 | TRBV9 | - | TGTGCCAGCAGCGTAGAAGTGGGAGACTACGAGCAGTACTTC | CASSVEVGDYEQYF
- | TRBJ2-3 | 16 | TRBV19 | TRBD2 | TGTGCCAGTAGTTGGAGCGGGGGGGCTAGCACAGATACGCAGTATTTT | CASSWSGGASTDTQYF
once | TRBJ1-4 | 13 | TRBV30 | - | TGTGCCTGGAGTGTTGGGCAATATGAAAAACTGTTTTTT | CAWSVGQYEKLFF
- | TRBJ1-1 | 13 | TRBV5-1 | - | TGCGCCAGCAGCATTAGCTACAACACTGAAGCTTTCTTT | CASSISYNTEAFF
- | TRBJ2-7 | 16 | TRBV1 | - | TGCACCAGCAGCCAAGGTAGACAGCCCTTCCACTACGAGCAGTACTTC | CTSSQGRQPFHYEQYF
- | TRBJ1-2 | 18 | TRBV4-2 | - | TGTGCCAGCAGCCAAGATCTCTCTTCGACAGACAGTAACTATGGCTATACCTTC | CASSQDLSSTDSNYGYTF
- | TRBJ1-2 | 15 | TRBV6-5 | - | TGTGCCAGCAAGCTGTCTGGGGGACAAGGAAATGGCTACACCTTC | CASKLSGGQGNGYTF
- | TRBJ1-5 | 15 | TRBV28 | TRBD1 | TGTGCCAGCAGTTCTGGGACAGGCGTCAATCAGCCCCAGCATTTT | CASSSGTGVNQPQHF
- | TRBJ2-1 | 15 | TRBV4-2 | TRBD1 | TGTGCCAGCAGCCAAGGGGGACAGGCGCCCAATGAGCAGTTCTTC | CASSQGGQAPNEQFF
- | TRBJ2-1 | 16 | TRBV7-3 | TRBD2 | TGTGCCAGCAGCTTACTTAGCGGGGGGGCGTCCAATGAGCAGTTCTTC | CASSLLSGGASNEQFF
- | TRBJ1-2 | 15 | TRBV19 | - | TGTGCCAGTACCTCTGCTTCTGCGGTAAACTATGGCTACACCTTC | CASTSASAVNYGYTF
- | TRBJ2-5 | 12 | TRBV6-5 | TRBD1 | TGTGCCACGGGCGGGACAGGGGGGACCCAGTACTTC | CATGGTGGTQYF
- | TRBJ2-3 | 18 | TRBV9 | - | TGTGCCAGCAGCGTAGAACAGGGAGGGACAGGCAGCACAGATACGCAGTATTTT | CASSVEQGGTGSTDTQYF
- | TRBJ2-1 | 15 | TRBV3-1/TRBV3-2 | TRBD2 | TGTGCCAGCAGCCAAGGAACTAGCGGGAGCAATGAGCAGTTCTTC | CASSQGTSGSNEQFF
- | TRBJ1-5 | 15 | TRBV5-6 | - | TGTGCCAGCAGCTCACAGGGATATAGCAATCAGCCCCAGCATTTT | CASSSQGYSNQPQHF
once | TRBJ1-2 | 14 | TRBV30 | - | TGTGCCTGGAGTGTTAACGGAGCTGACTATGGCTACACCTTC | CAWSVNGADYGYTF
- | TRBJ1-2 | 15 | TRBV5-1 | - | TGCGCCAGCAGCTTGTGGGCCAGGGGAGACTATGGCTACACCTTC | CASSLWARGDYGYTF
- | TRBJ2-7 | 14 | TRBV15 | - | TGTGCCACCAGCAGAAAACTGGGAGACTACGAGCAGTACTTC | CATSRKLGDYEQYF
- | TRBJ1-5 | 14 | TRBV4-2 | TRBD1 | TGTGCCAGCAGCCCGGGACAGGGCAATCAGCCCCAGCATTTT | CASSPGQGNQPQHF
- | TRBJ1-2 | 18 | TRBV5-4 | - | TGTGCCAGCAGCCCTGGTGGGCCAGGGGATCCCTACAACTATGGCTACACCTTC | CASSPGGPGDPYNYGYTF
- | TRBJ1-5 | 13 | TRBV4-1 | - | TGCGCCAGCAGCCGAGGAGGAGTTCAGCCCCAGCATTTT | CASSRGGVQPQHF
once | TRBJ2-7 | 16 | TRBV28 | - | TGTGCCAGCCGAGGGAGCGGAGGGGCCAGCTCCTACGAGCAGTACTTC | CASRGSGGASSYEQYF
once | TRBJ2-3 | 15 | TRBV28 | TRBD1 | TGTGCCAGCAATATCGGGACAGGGTGGACAGATACGCAGTATTTT | CASNIGTGWTDTQYF
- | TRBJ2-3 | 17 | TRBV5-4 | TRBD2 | TGTGCCAGCAGCTTGGGACAGACTAGCGGGAGGACAGATACGCAGTATTTT | CASSLGQTSGRTDTQYF
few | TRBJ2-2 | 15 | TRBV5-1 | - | TGCGCCAGCAGCCCGGGACGGGAGATGGCCGGGGAGCTGTTTTTT | CASSPGREMAGELFF
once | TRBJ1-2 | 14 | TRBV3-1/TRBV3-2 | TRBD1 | TGTGCCAGCAGCCATTCCCGGGACAGCTATGGCTACACCTTC | CASSHSRDSYGYTF
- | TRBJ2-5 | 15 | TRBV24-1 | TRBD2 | TGTGCCACCAGTGACACTAGGACTAGCACAGAGACCCAGTACTTC | CATSDTRTSTETQYF
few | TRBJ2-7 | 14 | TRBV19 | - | TGTGCCAGTAGGTGGGACTCAAGCTCCTACGAGCAGTACTTC | CASRWDSSSYEQYF